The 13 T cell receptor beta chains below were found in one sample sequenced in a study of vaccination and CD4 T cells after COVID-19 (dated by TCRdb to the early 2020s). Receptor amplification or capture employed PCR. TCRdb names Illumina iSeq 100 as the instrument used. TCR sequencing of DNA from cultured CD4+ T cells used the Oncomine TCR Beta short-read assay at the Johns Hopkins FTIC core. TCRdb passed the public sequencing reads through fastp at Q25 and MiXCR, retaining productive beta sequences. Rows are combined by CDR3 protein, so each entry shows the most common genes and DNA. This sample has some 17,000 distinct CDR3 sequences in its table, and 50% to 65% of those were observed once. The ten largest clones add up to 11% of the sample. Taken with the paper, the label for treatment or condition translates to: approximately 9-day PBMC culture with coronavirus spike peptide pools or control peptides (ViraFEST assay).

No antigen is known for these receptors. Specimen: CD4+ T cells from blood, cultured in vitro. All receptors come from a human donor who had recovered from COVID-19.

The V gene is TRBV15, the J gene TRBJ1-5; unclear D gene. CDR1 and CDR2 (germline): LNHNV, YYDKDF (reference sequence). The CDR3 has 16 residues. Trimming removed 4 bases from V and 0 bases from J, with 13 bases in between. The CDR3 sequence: CATSTLGRGSNQPQHF. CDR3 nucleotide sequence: TGTGCCACCAGCACCCTAGGACGCGGTAGCAATCAGCCCCAGCATTTT.

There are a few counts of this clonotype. The DNA for the CDR3 is TGTGCCAGTAGTGGGACCGGGATCTCACCCTCCGCGCAGGGCTACACCTTC. Amino acids: CASSGTGISPSAQGYTF. The chain links TRBV19 to TRBJ1-2; maybe TRBD1 (5 bases). The V gene's germline CDR1 is LNHDA and CDR2 SQIVND (reference sequence). The CDR3 extends over 17 amino acids. Trimming left V 5 bases short and J 8 bases short, with 27 bases between.

DNA for the CDR3: TGTGCCAGCAGATCCGGGACTAAGACCCAGTACTTC. Translating gives CASRSGTKTQYF. The V call is TRBV6-4, the J call TRBJ2-5, with 7 bases lining up with TRBD2. Germline lookup yields CDR1 MRHNA and CDR2 SNTAGT. The length of the CDR3 is 12 residues. Germline trimming cut 6 bases from V and 6 bases from J; bases unmatched to any gene: 4.

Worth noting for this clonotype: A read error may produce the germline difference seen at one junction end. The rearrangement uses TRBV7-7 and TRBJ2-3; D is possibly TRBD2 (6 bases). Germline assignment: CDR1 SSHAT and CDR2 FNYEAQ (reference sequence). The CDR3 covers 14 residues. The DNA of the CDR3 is TGTGCTAGCAGCTTAGGCGGGGTGGGAGATACGCAGTATTTT. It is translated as CASSLGGVGDTQYF.

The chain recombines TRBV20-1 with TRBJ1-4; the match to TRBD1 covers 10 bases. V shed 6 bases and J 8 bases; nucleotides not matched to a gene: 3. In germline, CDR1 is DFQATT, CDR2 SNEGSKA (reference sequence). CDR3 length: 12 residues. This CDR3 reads CSAKDRGEKLFF. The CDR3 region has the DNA TGCAGTGCAAAGGACAGGGGGGAAAAACTGTTTTTT.

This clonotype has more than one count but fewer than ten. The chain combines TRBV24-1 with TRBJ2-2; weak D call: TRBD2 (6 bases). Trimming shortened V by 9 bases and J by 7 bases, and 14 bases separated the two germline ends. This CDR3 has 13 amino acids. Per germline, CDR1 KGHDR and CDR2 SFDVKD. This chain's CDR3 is CATDRNSGGELFF. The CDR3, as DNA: TGTGCCACCGACCGAAATAGCGGCGGGGAGCTGTTTTTT.

CDR3 sequence: CATKRERWETQYF. The CDR3 nucleotides are TGTGCCACTAAGCGGGAGAGGTGGGAGACCCAGTACTTC. This chain uses TRBV10-3 with TRBJ2-5, with 8 bases fitting TRBD2. This CDR3 is 13 amino acids long. The germline gives CDR1 ENHRY, CDR2 SYGVKD. The V segment lost 10 bases and the J segment 5 bases; nucleotides outside the gene matches: 9.

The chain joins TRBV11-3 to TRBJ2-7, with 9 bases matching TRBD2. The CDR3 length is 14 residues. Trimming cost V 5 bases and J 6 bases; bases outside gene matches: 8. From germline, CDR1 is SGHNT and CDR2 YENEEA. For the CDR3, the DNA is TGTGCCAGCAGCGAAGGACTAGCGTACGGCGAGCAGTACTTC. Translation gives CASSEGLAYGEQYF. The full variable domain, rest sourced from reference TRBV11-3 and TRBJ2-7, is EAGVVQSPRYKIIEKKQPVAFWCNPISGHNTLYWYLQNLGQGPELLIRYENEEAVDDSQLPKDRFSAERLKGVDSTLKIQPAELGDSAVYLCASSEGLAYGEQYFGPGTRLTVT.

CDR3 sequence reads: CASSLLGYTEAFF. CDR3 coding DNA: TGTGCCAGCAGCTTACTTGGCTACACTGAAGCTTTCTTT. This sequence joins TRBV7-3 and TRBJ1-1; D is undetermined. The germline CDR1 and CDR2 sequences are SGHTA and FQGTGA. This CDR3 comprises 13 residues. Trimming shortened V by 2 bases and J by 3 bases, and 7 bases separated the two germline ends.

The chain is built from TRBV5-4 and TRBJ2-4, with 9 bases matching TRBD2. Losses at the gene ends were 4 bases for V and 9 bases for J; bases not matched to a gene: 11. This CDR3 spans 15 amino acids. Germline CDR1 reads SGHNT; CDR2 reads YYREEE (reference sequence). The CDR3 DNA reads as TGTGCCAGCAGCCAAATTTCTAGCGGGAAGTCCATTCAGTACTTC. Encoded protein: CASSQISSGKSIQYF.

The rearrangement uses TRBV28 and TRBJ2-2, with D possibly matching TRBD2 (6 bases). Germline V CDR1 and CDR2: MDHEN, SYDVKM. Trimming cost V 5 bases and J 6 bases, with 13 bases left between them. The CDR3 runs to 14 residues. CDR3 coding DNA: TGTGCCAGCAGTACTGGAGGGGTTCCCGGGGAGCTGTTTTTT. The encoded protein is CASSTGGVPGELFF.

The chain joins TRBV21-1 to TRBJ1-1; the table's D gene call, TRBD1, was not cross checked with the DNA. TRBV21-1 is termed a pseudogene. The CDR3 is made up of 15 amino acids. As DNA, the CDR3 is TGTGCCAGCCAGGGGGAACTTGGAGGGTTCACTGAAGCTTTCTTT. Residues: CASQGELGGFTEAFF.

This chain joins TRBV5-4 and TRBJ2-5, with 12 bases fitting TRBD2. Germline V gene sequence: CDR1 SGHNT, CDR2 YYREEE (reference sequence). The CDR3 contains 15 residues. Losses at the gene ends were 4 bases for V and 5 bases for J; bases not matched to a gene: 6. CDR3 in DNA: TGTGCCAGCAGCCAGTCCGGGACTAGCGGGGAGACCCAGTACTTC. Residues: CASSQSGTSGETQYF.